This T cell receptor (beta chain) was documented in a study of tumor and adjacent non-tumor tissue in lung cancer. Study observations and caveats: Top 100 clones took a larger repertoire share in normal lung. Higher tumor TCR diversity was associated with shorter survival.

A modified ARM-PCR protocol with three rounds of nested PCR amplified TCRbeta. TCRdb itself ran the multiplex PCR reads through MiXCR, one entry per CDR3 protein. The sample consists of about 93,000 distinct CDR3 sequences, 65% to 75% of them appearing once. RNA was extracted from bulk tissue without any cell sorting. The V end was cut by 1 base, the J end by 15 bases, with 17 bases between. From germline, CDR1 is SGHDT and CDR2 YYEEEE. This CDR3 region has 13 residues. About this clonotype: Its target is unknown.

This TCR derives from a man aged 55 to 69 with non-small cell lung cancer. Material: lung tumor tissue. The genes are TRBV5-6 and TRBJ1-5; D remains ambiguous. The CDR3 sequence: CASSLRQNQPRHF. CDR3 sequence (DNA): TGTGCCAGCAGCTTGAGGCAGAATCAGCCTCGGCATTTT. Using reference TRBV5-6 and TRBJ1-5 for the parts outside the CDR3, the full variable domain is DAGVTQSPTHLIKTRGQQVTLRCSPKSGHDTVSWYQQALGQGPQFIFQYYEEEERQRGNFPDRFSGHQFPNYSSELNVNALLLGDSALYLCASSLRQNQPRHFGDGTRLSIL.